Below, 2 T cell receptor beta chains from the same sample are listed, as sequenced in a study of T-cell memory formation after mild COVID-19. TCRdb itself ran the 5' RACE reads through MiXCR, one entry per CDR3 protein. The sample holds around 500,000 distinct CDR3 sequences, roughly 18% seen once. The sequenced sample consisted of PBMCs or a T cell subset sorted from them (not recorded which). These receptors were collected from an adult woman who had mild COVID-19 (a few samples of this study predate the infection). Cell type and time point are not known.

This clonotype was observed a few times. This rearrangement joins TRBV3-1 to TRBJ2-3; unclear D gene. CDR3 length: 16 residues. With 1 base removed from V and 0 bases from J, the gap between germline ends came to 11 bases. Germline CDR1 reads LGHDT; CDR2 reads YNNKEL (reference sequence). As DNA, the CDR3 is TGTGCCAGCAGCCAAGGGCACATCCCTAGCACAGATACGCAGTATTTT. Its protein product is CASSQGHIPSTDTQYF.

This clonotype was detected only a few times. The chain is built from TRBV7-9 and TRBJ2-1; D possibly corresponds to TRBD1 (5 bases). CDR1 is SEHNR and CDR2 is FQNEAQ in the germline V gene (reference sequence). Trimming cost V 2 bases and J 5 bases, with 7 bases left between them. CDR3 length equals 13 residues. CDR3 amino acids: CASSLSGNNEQFF. Here the CDR3 DNA reads TGTGCCAGCAGCTTATCAGGGAACAATGAGCAGTTCTTC. Full variable domain (rest looked up from reference TRBV7-9 and TRBJ2-1): DTGVSQNPRHKITKRGQNVTFRCDPISEHNRLYWYRQTLGQGPEFLTYFQNEAQLEKSRLLSDRFSAERPKGSFSTLEIQRTEQGDSAMYLCASSLSGNNEQFFGPGTRLTVL.